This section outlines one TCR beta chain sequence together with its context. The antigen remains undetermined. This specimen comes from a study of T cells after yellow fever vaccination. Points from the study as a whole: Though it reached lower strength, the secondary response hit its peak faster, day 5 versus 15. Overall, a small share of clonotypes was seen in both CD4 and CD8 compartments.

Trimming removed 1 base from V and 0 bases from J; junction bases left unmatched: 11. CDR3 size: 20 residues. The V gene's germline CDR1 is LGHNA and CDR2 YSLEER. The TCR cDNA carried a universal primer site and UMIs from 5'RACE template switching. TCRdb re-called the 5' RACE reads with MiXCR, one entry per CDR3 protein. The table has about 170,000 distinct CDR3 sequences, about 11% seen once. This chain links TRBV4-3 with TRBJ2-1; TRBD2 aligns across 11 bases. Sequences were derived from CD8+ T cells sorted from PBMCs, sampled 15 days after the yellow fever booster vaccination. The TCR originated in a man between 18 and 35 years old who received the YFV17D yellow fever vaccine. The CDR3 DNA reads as TGCGCCAGCAGCCAAGTCAGGGTAGCGGGGGGGCCGAGCTCCTACAATGAGCAGTTCTTC. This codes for CASSQVRVAGGPSSYNEQFF.